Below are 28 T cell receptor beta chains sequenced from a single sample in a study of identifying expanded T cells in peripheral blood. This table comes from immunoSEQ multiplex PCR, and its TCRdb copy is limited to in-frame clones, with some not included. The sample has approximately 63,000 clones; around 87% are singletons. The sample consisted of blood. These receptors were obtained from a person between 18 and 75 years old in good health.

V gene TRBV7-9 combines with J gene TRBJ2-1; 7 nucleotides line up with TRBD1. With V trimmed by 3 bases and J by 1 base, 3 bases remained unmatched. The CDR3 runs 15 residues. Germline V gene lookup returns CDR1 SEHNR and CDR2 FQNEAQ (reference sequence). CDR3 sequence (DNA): TGTGCCAGCAGCTTTAAGGGGGCATCCTACAATGAGCAGTTCTTC. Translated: CASSFKGASYNEQFF.

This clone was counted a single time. CDR3 DNA: TGTGCCAGCAGCATCGGACAGGGACCATCCTACGAGCAGTACTTC. Its translation is CASSIGQGPSYEQYF. The chain couples TRBV7-2 to TRBJ2-7, with 8 bases fitting TRBD1. Trimming cost V 5 bases and J 1 base; bases outside gene matches: 7. The germline gives CDR1 SGHTA, CDR2 FQGNSA. The CDR3 is 15 amino acids.

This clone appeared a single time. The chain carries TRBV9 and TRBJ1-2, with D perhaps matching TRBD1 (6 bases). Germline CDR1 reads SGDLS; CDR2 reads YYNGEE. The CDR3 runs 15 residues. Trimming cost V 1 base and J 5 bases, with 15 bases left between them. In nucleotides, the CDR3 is TGTGCCAGCAGCGTAAGCCCCAGGGGCCCTTATGGCTACACCTTC. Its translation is CASSVSPRGPYGYTF.

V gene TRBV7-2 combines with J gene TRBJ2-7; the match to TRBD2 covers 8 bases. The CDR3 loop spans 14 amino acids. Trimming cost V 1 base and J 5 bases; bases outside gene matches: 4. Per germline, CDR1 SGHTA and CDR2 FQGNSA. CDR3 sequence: CASSLDGRVDEQYF. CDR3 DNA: TGTGCCAGCAGCTTAGACGGGAGGGTCGACGAGCAGTACTTC.

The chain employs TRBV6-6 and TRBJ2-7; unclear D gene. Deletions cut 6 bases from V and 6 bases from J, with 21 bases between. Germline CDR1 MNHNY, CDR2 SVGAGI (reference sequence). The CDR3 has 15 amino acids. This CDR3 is CASSQAGPEGSEQYF. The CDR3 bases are TGTGCCAGCAGCCAAGCCGGCCCTGAAGGGTCCGAGCAGTACTTC.

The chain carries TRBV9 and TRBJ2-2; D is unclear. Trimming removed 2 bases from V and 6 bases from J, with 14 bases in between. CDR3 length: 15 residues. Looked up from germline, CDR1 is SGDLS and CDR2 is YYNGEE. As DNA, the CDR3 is TGTGCCAGCAGCGTCCAGATTTCCCTGGCCGGGGAGCTGTTTTTT. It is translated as CASSVQISLAGELFF.

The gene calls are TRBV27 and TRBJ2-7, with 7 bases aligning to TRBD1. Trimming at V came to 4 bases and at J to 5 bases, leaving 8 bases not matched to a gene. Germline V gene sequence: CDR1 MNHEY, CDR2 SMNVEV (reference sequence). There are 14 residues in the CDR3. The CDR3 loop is CASSSQGYGDEQYF. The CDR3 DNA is TGTGCCAGCAGTTCACAGGGGTATGGCGACGAGCAGTACTTC.

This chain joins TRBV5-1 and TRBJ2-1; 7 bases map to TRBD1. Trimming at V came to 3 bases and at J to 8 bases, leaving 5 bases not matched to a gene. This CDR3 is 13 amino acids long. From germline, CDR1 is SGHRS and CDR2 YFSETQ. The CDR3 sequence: CASSSTQGDEQFF. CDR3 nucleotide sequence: TGCGCCAGCAGCTCTACCCAGGGGGATGAGCAGTTCTTC.

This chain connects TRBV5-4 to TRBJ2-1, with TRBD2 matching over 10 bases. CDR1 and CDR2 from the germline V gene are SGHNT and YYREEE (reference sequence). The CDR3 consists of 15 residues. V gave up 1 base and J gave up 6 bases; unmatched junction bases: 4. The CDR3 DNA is TGTGCCAGCAGCTTGTTGAGCGGGGGGGCCAATGAGCAGTTCTTC. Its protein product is CASSLLSGGANEQFF.

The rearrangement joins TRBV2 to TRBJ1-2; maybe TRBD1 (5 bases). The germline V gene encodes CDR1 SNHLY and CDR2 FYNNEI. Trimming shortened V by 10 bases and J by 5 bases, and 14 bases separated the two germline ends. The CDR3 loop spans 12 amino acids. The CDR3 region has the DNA TGTGCCACCCGACCGGACATGTATGGCTACACCTTC. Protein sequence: CATRPDMYGYTF.

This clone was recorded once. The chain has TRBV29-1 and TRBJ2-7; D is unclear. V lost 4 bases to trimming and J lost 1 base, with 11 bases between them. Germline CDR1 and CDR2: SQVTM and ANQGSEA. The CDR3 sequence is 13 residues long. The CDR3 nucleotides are TGCAGCGTTGGGCCCTCAGGATCCTACGAGCAGTACTTC. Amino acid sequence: CSVGPSGSYEQYF.

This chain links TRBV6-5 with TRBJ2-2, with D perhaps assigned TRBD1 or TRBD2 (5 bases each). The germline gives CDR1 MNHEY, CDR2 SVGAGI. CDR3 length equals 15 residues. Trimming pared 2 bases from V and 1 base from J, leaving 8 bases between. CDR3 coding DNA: TGTGCCAGCAGTTACAGAGGGGAGAACACCGGGGAGCTGTTTTTT. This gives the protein CASSYRGENTGELFF.

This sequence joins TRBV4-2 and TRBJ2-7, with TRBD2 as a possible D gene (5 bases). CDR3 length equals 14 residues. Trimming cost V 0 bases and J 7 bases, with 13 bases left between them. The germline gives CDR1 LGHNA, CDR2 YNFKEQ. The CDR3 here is CASSQEWETEEQYF. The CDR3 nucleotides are TGTGCCAGCAGCCAAGAATGGGAGACCGAGGAGCAGTACTTC.

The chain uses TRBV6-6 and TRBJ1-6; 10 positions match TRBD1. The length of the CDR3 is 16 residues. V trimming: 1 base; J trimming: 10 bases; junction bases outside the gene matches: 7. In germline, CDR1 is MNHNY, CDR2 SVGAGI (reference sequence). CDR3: CASSYFPGTGESPLHF. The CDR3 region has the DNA TGTGCCAGCAGTTACTTTCCTGGGACAGGGGAATCACCCCTCCACTTT.

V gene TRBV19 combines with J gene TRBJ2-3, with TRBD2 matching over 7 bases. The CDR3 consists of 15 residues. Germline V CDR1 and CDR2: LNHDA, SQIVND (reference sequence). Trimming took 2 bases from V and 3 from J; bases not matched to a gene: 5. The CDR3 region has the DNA TGTGCCAGTAGTATAAAAGGGAGGGGTACAGATACGCAGTATTTT. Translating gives CASSIKGRGTDTQYF.

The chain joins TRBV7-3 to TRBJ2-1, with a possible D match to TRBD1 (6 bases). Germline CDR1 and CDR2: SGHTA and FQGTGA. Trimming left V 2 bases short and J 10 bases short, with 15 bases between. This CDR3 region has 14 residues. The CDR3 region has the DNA TGTGCCAGCAGCTTAGAAGGGGGTTGGGGCGAGCAGTTCTTC. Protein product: CASSLEGGWGEQFF.

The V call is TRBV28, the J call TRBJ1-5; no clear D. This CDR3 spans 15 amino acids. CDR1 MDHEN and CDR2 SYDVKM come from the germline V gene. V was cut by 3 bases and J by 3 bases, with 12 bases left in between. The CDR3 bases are TGTGCCAGCAGTTTTGTGGGGATCGCCAATCAGCCCCAGCATTTT. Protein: CASSFVGIANQPQHF.

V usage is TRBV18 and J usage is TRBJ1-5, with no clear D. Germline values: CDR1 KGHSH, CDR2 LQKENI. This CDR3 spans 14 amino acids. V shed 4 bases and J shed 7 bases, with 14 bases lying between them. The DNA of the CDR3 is TGTGCCAGCTCACTTAGTGGTCGGGGACAGCCCCAGCATTTT. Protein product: CASSLSGRGQPQHF. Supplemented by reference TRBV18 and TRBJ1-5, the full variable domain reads NAGVMQNPRHLVRRRGQEARLRCSPMKGHSHVYWYRQLPEEGLKFMVYLQKENIIDESGMPKERFSAEFPKEGPSILRIQQVVRGDSAAYFCASSLSGRGQPQHFGDGTRLSIL.

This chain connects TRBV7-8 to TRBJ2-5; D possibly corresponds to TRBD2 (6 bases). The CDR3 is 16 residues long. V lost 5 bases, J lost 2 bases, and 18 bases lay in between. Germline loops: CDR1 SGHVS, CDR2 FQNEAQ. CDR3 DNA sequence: TGTGCCAGCAGCCCGATGGAGATAGGGAGGCAAGAGACCCAGTACTTC. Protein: CASSPMEIGRQETQYF.

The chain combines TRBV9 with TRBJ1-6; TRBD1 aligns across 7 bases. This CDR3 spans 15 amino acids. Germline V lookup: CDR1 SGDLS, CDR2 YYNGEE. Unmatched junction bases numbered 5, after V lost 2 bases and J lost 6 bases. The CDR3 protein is CASSVLQGSNSPLHF. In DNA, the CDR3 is TGTGCCAGCAGCGTCTTACAGGGGAGTAATTCACCCCTCCACTTT.

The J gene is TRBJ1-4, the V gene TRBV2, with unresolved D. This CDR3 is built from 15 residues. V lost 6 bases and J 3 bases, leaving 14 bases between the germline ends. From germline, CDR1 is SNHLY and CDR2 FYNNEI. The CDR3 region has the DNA TGTGCCAGCAGCCCTGCCCCGGGCCCTAATGAAAAACTGTTTTTT. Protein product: CASSPAPGPNEKLFF.

CDR3 in DNA: TGTGCCAGCCGACTACACCGTTACACTGAAGCTTTCTTT. Amino acid sequence: CASRLHRYTEAFF. The chain combines TRBV6-5 with TRBJ1-1; no firm D call. The CDR3 spans 13 residues. V was pared by 8 bases and J by 3 bases, with 13 bases between. The V gene's germline CDR1 is MNHEY and CDR2 SVGAGI.

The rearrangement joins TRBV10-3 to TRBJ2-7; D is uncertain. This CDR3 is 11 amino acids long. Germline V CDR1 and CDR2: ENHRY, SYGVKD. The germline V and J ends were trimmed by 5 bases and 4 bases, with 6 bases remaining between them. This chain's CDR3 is CAISQKYEQYF. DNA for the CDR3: TGTGCCATCAGTCAGAAATACGAGCAGTACTTC.

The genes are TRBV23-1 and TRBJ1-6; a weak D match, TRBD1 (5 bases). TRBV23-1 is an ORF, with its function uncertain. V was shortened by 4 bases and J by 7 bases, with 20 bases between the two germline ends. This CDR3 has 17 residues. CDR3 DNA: TGCGCCAGCAGTCCAATCCTCCGCTGGGGGGAGAATTCACCCCTCCACTTT. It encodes CASSPILRWGENSPLHF.

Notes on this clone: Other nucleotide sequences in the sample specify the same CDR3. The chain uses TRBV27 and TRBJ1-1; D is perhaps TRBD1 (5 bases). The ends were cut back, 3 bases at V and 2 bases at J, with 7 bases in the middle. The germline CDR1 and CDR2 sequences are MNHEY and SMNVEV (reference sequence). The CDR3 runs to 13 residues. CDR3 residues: CASSLRGNTEAFF. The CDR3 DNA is TGTGCCAGCAGTTTGAGGGGAAACACTGAAGCTTTCTTT.

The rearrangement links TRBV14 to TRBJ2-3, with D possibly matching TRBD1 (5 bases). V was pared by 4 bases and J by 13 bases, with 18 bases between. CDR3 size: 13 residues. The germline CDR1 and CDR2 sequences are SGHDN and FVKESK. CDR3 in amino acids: CASSPRSVGDEYF. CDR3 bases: TGTGCCAGCAGCCCCCGGAGTGTAGGGGATGAGTATTTT.

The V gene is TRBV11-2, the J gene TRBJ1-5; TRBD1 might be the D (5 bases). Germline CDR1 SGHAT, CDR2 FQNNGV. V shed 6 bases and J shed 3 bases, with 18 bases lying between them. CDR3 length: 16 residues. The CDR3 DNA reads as TGTGCCAGCAGTTTGGGGGGAGTTTCTATCAATCAGCCCCAGCATTTT. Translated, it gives CASSLGGVSINQPQHF.

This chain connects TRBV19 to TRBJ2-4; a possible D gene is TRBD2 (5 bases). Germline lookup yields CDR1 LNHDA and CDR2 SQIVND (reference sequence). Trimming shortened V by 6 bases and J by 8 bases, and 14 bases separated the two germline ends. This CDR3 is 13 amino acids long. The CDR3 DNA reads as TGTGCCAGTAGCGAGAGAGGGTACGACATTCAGTACTTC. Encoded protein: CASSERGYDIQYF.